Sequencing of this TCR beta chain was carried out in a study of blood T cell repertoires in COVID-19 (dated by TCRdb to the early 2020s). At the level of the whole study: The collaborator samples originated in the United States, Italy and Spain and spanned the acute and convalescent phases of COVID-19. The material from the prospective study consisted of cDNA or gDNA derived from T cells, B-cell-depleted T cells, or PBMCs. The dataset comprised deeply sampled blood TCRbeta repertoires from subjects exposed to, actively infected with, or recovered from COVID-19. The repertoires were made available in a free public database intended to serve as a resource for research on the immune response to SARS-CoV-2. The samples were drawn from the first 160 participants of the ongoing ImmuneRACE study and from 1,254 subjects provided by 6 global collaborators. The sample metadata nearly always contained a de-identified subject ID, COVID-19 status, age in years and sex. Where available, HLA class I and class II types were taken from metadata supplied by the sample provider and were not determined by assay-based typing.

A remark on this clone: The antigen it binds to is not known. No much larger clonotype is one base removed from it; base qualities were not supplied.

Overall study outcomes, separate from this receptor: The quantity of clinical and demographic metadata differed by source and by participant and was supplied without curation.

Collaborating institutions collected whole blood in K2EDTA tubes following their own protocols. Collaborator samples were shipped for TCRbeta analysis as frozen whole blood, isolated PBMCs, or DNA extracted from either sample type. The immunoSEQ Assay, a bias-controlled multiplex PCR, was used to amplify TCRbeta CDR3 regions from genomic DNA. Per the source publication's procedure: The number of nucleated cells in each sample was estimated by amplification of reference gene primers within the assay. Sequence reads were collapsed and filtered to measure the absolute abundance of every unique TCRbeta CDR3 rearrangement. For each sample, productive Simpson clonality was calculated by taking the square root of Simpson's diversity index across productive rearrangements. Drawn from immuneACCESS, this table holds only the in-frame rearrangements with V and J called that TCRdb kept. Clones are partly lost; checked studies trace under half to an unresolved V gene and leave the rest unexplained. V and J calls and clone size are given by that table; D and trimming were obtained from the DNA. The sample table holds roughly 250,000 clones, of which approximately 80% were seen once. The leading ten clones occupy approximately 4% of the sample.

This receptor was taken from a woman between 35 and 50 years old with active or convalescent COVID-19. The sequenced sample was peripheral blood.

The bases read TGTGCCAGCAGACTTACAGGGATGAGCTATGGCTACACCTTC. It encodes CASRLTGMSYGYTF. Here the chain combines TRBV5-4 and TRBJ1-2; perhaps TRBD1 is the D gene, with 6 bases matching. The CDR1 and CDR2 encoded by the germline V gene (reference sequence) are SGHNT and YYREEE. Reading from cysteine to phenylalanine, the CDR3 counts 14 amino acids. Of the read, only the CDR3 DNA is kept; its 42 bases are in frame from base 1. V is shortened by 5 bases, J by 4 bases, and the region joining them spans 15 bases.